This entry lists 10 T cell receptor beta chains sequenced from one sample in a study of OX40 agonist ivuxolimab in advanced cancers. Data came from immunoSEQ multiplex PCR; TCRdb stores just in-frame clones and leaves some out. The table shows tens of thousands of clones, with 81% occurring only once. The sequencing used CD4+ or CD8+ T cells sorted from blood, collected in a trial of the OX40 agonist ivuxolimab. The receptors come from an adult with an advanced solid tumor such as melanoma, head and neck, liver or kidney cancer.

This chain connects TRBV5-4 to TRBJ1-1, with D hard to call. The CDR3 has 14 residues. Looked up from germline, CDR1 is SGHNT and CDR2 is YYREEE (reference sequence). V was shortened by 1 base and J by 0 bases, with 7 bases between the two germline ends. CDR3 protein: CASSLSLLNTEAFF. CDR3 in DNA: TGTGCCAGCAGCTTGTCCCTACTGAACACTGAAGCTTTCTTT.

The chain's CDR3 is CASSSRDYNQPQHF. The CDR3 DNA sequence: TGTGCCAGTAGCAGCCGGGATTACAATCAGCCCCAGCATTTT. The V call is TRBV19, the J call TRBJ1-5; no firm D call. The length of the CDR3 is 14 residues. Germline V CDR1 and CDR2: LNHDA, SQIVND (reference sequence). V lost 6 bases and J lost 3, with 12 bases in between.

The CDR3 region has the DNA TGCAGCGTTGGGGACTATACATCTGAGCAGTTCTTC. It encodes CSVGDYTSEQFF. The rearrangement joins TRBV29-1 to TRBJ2-1; 7 nucleotides align to TRBD2. Germline V gene sequence: CDR1 SQVTM, CDR2 ANQGSEA. V lost 4 bases to trimming and J lost 9 bases; unmatched junction nucleotides: 6. CDR3 length: 12 amino acids.

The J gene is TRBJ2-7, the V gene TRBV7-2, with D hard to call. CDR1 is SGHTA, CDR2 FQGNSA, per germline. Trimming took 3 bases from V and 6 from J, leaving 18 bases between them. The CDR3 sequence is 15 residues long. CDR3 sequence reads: CASSLTLGSSGEQYF. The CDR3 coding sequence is TGTGCCAGCAGCTTGACGTTAGGAAGTTCGGGCGAGCAGTACTTC. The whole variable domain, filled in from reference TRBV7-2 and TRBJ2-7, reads GAGVSQSPSNKVTEKGKDVELRCDPISGHTALYWYRQSLGQGLEFLIYFQGNSAPDKSGLPSDRFSAERTGGSVSTLTIQRTQQEDSAVYLCASSLTLGSSGEQYFGPGTRLTVT.

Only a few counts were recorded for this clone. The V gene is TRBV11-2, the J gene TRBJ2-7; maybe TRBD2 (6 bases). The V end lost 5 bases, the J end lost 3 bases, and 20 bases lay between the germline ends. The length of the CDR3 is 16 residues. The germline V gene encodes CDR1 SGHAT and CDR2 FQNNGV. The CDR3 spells CASSGGGASDVYEQYF. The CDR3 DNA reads TGTGCCAGCAGCGGGGGTGGGGCTAGCGACGTCTACGAGCAGTACTTC.

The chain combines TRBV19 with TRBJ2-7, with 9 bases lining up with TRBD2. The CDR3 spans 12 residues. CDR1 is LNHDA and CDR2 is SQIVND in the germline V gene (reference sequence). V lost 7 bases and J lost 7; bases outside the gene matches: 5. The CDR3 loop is CASTSGRLEQYF. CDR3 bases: TGTGCCAGTACAAGCGGGAGGTTGGAGCAGTACTTC.

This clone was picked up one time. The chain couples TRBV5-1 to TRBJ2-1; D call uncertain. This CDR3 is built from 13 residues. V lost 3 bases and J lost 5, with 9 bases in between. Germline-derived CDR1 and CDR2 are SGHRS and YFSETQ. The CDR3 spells CASSSDPDNEQFF. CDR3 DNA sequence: TGCGCCAGCAGCTCGGACCCCGACAATGAGCAGTTCTTC. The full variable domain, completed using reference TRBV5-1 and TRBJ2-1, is KAGVTQTPRYLIKTRGQQVTLSCSPISGHRSVSWYQQTPGQGLQFLFEYFSETQRNKGNFPGRFSGRQFSNSRSEMNVSTLELGDSALYLCASSSDPDNEQFFGPGTRLTVL.

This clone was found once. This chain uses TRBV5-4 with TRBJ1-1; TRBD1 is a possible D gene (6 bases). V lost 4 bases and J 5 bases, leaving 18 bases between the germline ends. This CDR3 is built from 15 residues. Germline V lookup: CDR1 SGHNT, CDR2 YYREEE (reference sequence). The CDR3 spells CASSPEGGGWTEAFF. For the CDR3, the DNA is TGTGCCAGCAGCCCGGAGGGGGGGGGCTGGACTGAAGCTTTCTTT.

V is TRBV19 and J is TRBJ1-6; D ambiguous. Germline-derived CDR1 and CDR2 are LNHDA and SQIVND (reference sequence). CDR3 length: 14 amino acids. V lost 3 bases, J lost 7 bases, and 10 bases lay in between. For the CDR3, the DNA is TGTGCCAGTAGTATGGGCAGAGGAAATTCACCCCTCCACTTT. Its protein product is CASSMGRGNSPLHF. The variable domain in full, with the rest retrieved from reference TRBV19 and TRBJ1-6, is DGGITQSPKYLFRKEGQNVTLSCEQNLNHDAMYWYRQDPGQGLRLIYYSQIVNDFQKGDIAEGYSVSREKKESFPLTVTSAQKNPTAFYLCASSMGRGNSPLHFGNGTRLTVT.

The CDR3, as DNA: TGTGCCAGCAGCCCGACAGGGGTTGCCTATGGCTACACCTTC. Its protein product is CASSPTGVAYGYTF. The genes are TRBV14 and TRBJ1-2, with 8 bases aligning to TRBD1. Germline CDR1 is SGHDN and CDR2 is FVKESK. The CDR3 extends over 14 amino acids. The V and J ends lost 4 bases and 4 bases, in that order; junction bases with no gene match: 5.